This record looks at one T cell receptor (beta chain) sequence and its context. Its antigen is as yet unknown. Clinicians diagnosed patients from clinical symptoms, serum thyroxine and TRAb, thyroid ultrasound and orbital computed tomography. PBMCs were collected from a 10 ml volume of fresh peripheral blood. This record belongs to a study of T cells in Graves' hyperthyroidism and ophthalmopathy. Study-wide results and caveats: Peripheral blood also featured most of the thyroid clonotypes expanded above 0.001.

Germline loops: CDR1 MDHEN, CDR2 SYDVKM. The CDR3 has 14 amino acids. The V end lost 6 bases, the J end lost 2 bases, and 13 bases lay between the germline ends. Authors of the study amplified TCR beta CDR3 regions from RNA transcripts. First-round RT-PCR of the TCR CDR3 relied on the HTBI primer set. TCRdb reprocessed the multiplex PCR reads via MiXCR and lists one record per CDR3 protein. The table records about 580,000 distinct CDR3 sequences, 11% to 15% of them present only once. The genes are TRBV28 and TRBJ1-2; D possibly corresponds to TRBD1 (5 bases). The TCR comes from a woman in her twenties or thirties with Graves' hyperthyroidism that later progressed to Graves' ophthalmopathy. The sequenced material came from blood. DNA of the CDR3: TGTGCCAGCAGGGGGACCAGGGAAAACTATGGCTACACCTTC. As protein: CASRGTRENYGYTF.